The 29 T cell receptor beta chains given below trace back to one sample, sequenced in a study of OX40 agonist ivuxolimab in advanced cancers. Only in-frame clones appear in the TCRdb table, and some are missing; sequencing was by immunoSEQ multiplex PCR. This sample has under 85,000 clones, with roughly 85% found just once. Sequenced material: CD4+ or CD8+ T cells sorted from blood, taken in a trial of the OX40 agonist ivuxolimab. The receptor set was obtained from an adult with an advanced solid tumor such as melanoma, head and neck, liver or kidney cancer.

The chain couples TRBV18 to TRBJ2-1, with 9 bases fitting TRBD1. J was trimmed by 2 bases and V by 6 bases; bases with no gene match: 5. The CDR3 is 15 residues long. Germline lookup yields CDR1 KGHSH and CDR2 LQKENI. The CDR3 DNA follows: TGTGCCAGCTCCCTCGGACAGGGGACCTACAATGAGCAGTTCTTC. Its protein is CASSLGQGTYNEQFF.

The chain carries TRBV5-6 and TRBJ2-7, with a possible D match to TRBD1 (6 bases). Trimming removed 4 bases at V and 4 bases at J, with 15 bases between. This CDR3 has 14 amino acids. Per germline, CDR1 SGHDT and CDR2 YYEEEE. CDR3 sequence (DNA): TGTGCCAGCAGCCGCCCCAGGGGTTCTTACGAGCAGTACTTC. This gives the protein CASSRPRGSYEQYF.

This clone was counted a few times. This chain joins TRBV2 and TRBJ1-5; D remains unclear. Trimming stripped 7 bases from V and 3 bases from J, with 13 bases between. The CDR3 length is 14 residues. Germline V gene sequence: CDR1 SNHLY, CDR2 FYNNEI. The CDR3 spells CASTYSGSNQPQHF. CDR3 sequence (DNA): TGTGCCAGCACCTACAGCGGGTCCAATCAGCCCCAGCATTTT.

The chain combines TRBV7-6 with TRBJ1-1, with D maybe TRBD1 (6 bases). Germline lookup yields CDR1 SGHVS and CDR2 FNYEAQ. V was cut by 5 bases and J by 1 base, with 17 bases left in between. The CDR3 loop spans 16 amino acids. In DNA form, the CDR3 reads TGTGCCAGCAGCCTAACCCGGACAGAGGGGAACACTGAAGCTTTCTTT. Its protein product is CASSLTRTEGNTEAFF.

The sample holds one count of this clone. This chain uses TRBV28 with TRBJ1-2; D not resolved. The V gene lost 7 bases and the J gene lost 0 bases, with 12 bases spanning the gap. Germline V gene lookup returns CDR1 MDHEN and CDR2 SYDVKM. This CDR3 spans 14 amino acids. The CDR3 bases are TGTGCCAGCATAACGGACGGAGCTAACTATGGCTACACCTTC. Protein sequence: CASITDGANYGYTF.

V usage is TRBV29-1 and J usage is TRBJ1-2; no firm D call. The CDR3 contains 9 residues. V was trimmed by 6 bases and J by 5 bases, leaving 4 bases between them. CDR1 and CDR2 (germline): SQVTM, ANQGSEA. CDR3 loop: CSVEYGYTF. For the CDR3, the DNA is TGCAGCGTGGAGTATGGCTACACCTTC.

The V call is TRBV9, the J call TRBJ1-1, with D possibly matching TRBD1 (6 bases). CDR1 SGDLS and CDR2 YYNGEE come from the germline V gene. The CDR3 has 15 amino acids. V was cut by 4 bases and J by 2 bases, with 15 bases left in between. The CDR3: CASSPRAQGNTEAFF. CDR3 DNA: TGTGCCAGCAGCCCTCGAGCACAGGGTAACACTGAAGCTTTCTTT.

About this clone itself: A junction boundary mismatches the germline segment, possibly from a read error. The rearrangement joins TRBV30 to TRBJ1-2; D not resolved. Germline CDR1 is GTSNPN and CDR2 is SVGIG (reference sequence). The CDR3 has 12 amino acids. The CDR3 DNA reads TGTGCCCGGAGCGCAGTAGACTATGGCTACACCTTC. Translating it yields CARSAVDYGYTF.

The V and J genes are TRBV15 and TRBJ1-2; D is perhaps TRBD1 (5 bases). This CDR3 comprises 14 residues. CDR1 is LNHNV, CDR2 YYDKDF, per germline (reference sequence). Trimming cost V 6 bases and J 7 bases, with 18 bases left between them. For the CDR3, the DNA is TGTGCCACCAGTCCCGGGGACTTTGGGGGTGGCTACACCTTC. Translating it yields CATSPGDFGGGYTF.

The rearrangement joins TRBV28 to TRBJ1-3; 8 bases fit TRBD1. The CDR3 consists of 15 residues. J was trimmed by 2 bases and V by 2 bases; bases with no gene match: 2. CDR1 is MDHEN, CDR2 SYDVKM, per germline. CDR3 protein: CASSLTQGAGNTIYF. CDR3 DNA sequence: TGTGCCAGCAGTTTAACACAGGGGGCTGGAAACACCATATATTTT.

The rearrangement joins TRBV18 to TRBJ2-1, with a tentative D call TRBD1 (5 bases). V was clipped by 0 bases and J by 9 bases, with 15 bases between them. In germline, CDR1 is KGHSH, CDR2 LQKENI. The CDR3 loop spans 15 amino acids. The CDR3 DNA sequence: TGTGCCAGCTCACCACCCCTGACAGCCTGGGGTGAGCAGTTCTTC. It yields the protein CASSPPLTAWGEQFF.

The rearrangement uses TRBV30 and TRBJ1-2; possibly TRBD1 for D (5 bases). Germline V gene lookup returns CDR1 GTSNPN and CDR2 SVGIG (reference sequence). The V end lost 4 bases, the J end lost 7 bases, and 10 bases lay between the germline ends. There are 11 residues in the CDR3. As DNA, the CDR3 is TGTGCCTGGACCCGGGACGCTGGCTACACCTTC. This translates into CAWTRDAGYTF.

The chain recombines TRBV29-1 with TRBJ1-2; 7 positions agree with TRBD1. Germline lookup yields CDR1 SQVTM and CDR2 ANQGSEA. Trimming cost V 0 bases and J 2 bases; bases outside gene matches: 9. The CDR3 runs 16 residues. This CDR3 reads CSVEDLPGQPNYGYTF. CDR3 coding DNA: TGCAGCGTTGAAGACCTCCCGGGACAGCCGAACTATGGCTACACCTTC.

This chain connects TRBV30 to TRBJ1-2; D unclear. The germline V gene has CDR1 GTSNPN and CDR2 SVGIG (reference sequence). This CDR3 has 13 amino acids. The V and J ends lost 0 bases and 4 bases respectively, with 9 bases between them. The CDR3 loop reads CAWSVLGIYGYTF. The CDR3 nucleotides read TGTGCCTGGAGTGTCTTGGGTATCTATGGCTACACCTTC.

The V call is TRBV21-1, the J call TRBJ1-1. TRBV21-1 is designated a pseudogene. CDR3 size: 15 residues. The CDR3 bases are TGTGCCAGCAGCAAAGTATTGTGGGTGAACGCTGAAGCTTTCTTT. Translated, it gives CASSKVLWVNAEAFF.

The rearrangement joins TRBV4-2 to TRBJ2-1; 14 nucleotides line up with TRBD2. Germline CDR1 is LGHNA and CDR2 is YNFKEQ. After removal of 1 base from V and 8 bases from J, the junction contained 10 bases not matched to a gene. This CDR3 is 18 amino acids long. The CDR3 coding sequence is TGTGCCAGCAGCCAAGTAGCGTCTGGGACTAGCGGGAGCTATGAGCAGTTCTTC. Translation: CASSQVASGTSGSYEQFF.

The rearrangement uses TRBV11-2 and TRBJ2-7; 7 bases are shared with TRBD1. V was clipped by 1 base and J by 0 bases; unmatched bases: 3. CDR1 is SGHAT and CDR2 is FQNNGV in the germline V gene. This CDR3 is 15 amino acids long. The CDR3 DNA sequence: TGTGCCAGCAGCTTAGTGGGACAGAGCTCCTACGAGCAGTACTTC. As protein: CASSLVGQSSYEQYF.

V usage is TRBV28 and J usage is TRBJ1-5; no clear D gene. The germline V and J ends were trimmed by 6 bases and 6 bases, with 12 bases remaining between them. The CDR3 totals 13 residues. CDR1 MDHEN and CDR2 SYDVKM come from the germline V gene. The CDR3 spells CASSGSLGQPQHF. The CDR3 DNA reads TGTGCCAGCAGCGGGTCCCTAGGTCAGCCCCAGCATTTT. Together with reference TRBV28 and TRBJ1-5, the CDR3 gives the full variable domain: DVKVTQSSRYLVKRTGEKVFLECVQDMDHENMFWYRQDPGLGLRLIYFSYDVKMKEKGDIPEGYSVSREKKERFSLILESASTNQTSMYLCASSGSLGQPQHFGDGTRLSIL.

This clone is a singleton in its sample. The CDR3 is CASSFPGMYNEQFF. The CDR3 nucleotides are TGTGCCAGCAGCTTTCCGGGGATGTACAATGAGCAGTTCTTC. The gene calls are TRBV5-5 and TRBJ2-1; tentatively, D is TRBD2 (5 bases). Per germline, CDR1 SGHKS and CDR2 YYEKEE (reference sequence). The CDR3 is made up of 14 amino acids. Trimming removed 2 bases at V and 4 bases at J, with 10 bases between.

The chain joins TRBV5-4 to TRBJ2-7; 7 bases agree with TRBD1. Germline V gives CDR1 SGHNT, CDR2 YYREEE (reference sequence). V lost 10 bases and J lost 0; bases outside the gene matches: 10. CDR3 length: 14 amino acids. The CDR3 DNA is TGTGCCCCCGGGCCCGGGACAGTCTCCTACGAGCAGTACTTC. It is translated as CAPGPGTVSYEQYF.

The rearrangement links TRBV7-3 to TRBJ2-2, with TRBD2 matching over 12 bases. The CDR3 consists of 18 residues. V shed 2 bases and J 4 bases; nucleotides not matched to a gene: 8. Germline-derived CDR1 and CDR2 are SGHTA and FQGTGA. In DNA form, the CDR3 reads TGTGCCAGCAGCTTAGGGACTAGCGGGCGAAGGATCACCGGGGAGCTGTTTTTT. Translated: CASSLGTSGRRITGELFF.

The V and J genes are TRBV28 and TRBJ1-5; D ambiguous. V was shortened by 2 bases and J by 6 bases, with 5 bases between the two germline ends. Germline lookup yields CDR1 MDHEN and CDR2 SYDVKM. The CDR3 contains 12 residues. Written as DNA, the CDR3 is TGTGCCAGCAGTTTAGAGCGTCAGCCCCAGCATTTT. Amino acids: CASSLERQPQHF.

This clone was detected a few times. The chain combines TRBV5-1 with TRBJ1-1, with TRBD1 identical over 10 bases. The CDR3 is 13 residues long. CDR1 and CDR2 (germline): SGHRS, YFSETQ. V lost 7 bases and J lost 4; bases outside the gene matches: 4. CDR3 region: CASRQGASTEAFF. Here the CDR3 DNA reads TGCGCCAGCCGACAGGGGGCGAGCACTGAAGCTTTCTTT.

This clone was observed once. The chain links TRBV18 to TRBJ1-1; possible D gene TRBD1, 5 bases. V shed 8 bases and J shed 1 base, with 11 bases lying between them. The CDR3 runs 13 residues. Germline V gene lookup returns CDR1 KGHSH and CDR2 LQKENI. The CDR3 here is CASRGDRNTEAFF. The CDR3 nucleotides read TGTGCCAGCCGAGGTGACAGGAACACTGAAGCTTTCTTT.

The V and J genes are TRBV11-3 and TRBJ2-2; D gene ambiguous. The CDR3 is made up of 13 amino acids. The ends were cut back, 6 bases at V and 7 bases at J, with 12 bases in the middle. Germline V gene lookup returns CDR1 SGHNT and CDR2 YENEEA. The CDR3 loop is CASSILDHGELFF. The CDR3 DNA follows: TGTGCCAGCAGTATCCTAGATCACGGGGAGCTGTTTTTT.

This rearrangement joins TRBV30 to TRBJ2-7; tentative D call: TRBD2 (5 bases). V lost 8 bases and J lost 7, with 15 bases in between. The CDR3 runs 11 residues. The germline V gene encodes CDR1 GTSNPN and CDR2 SVGIG (reference sequence). The CDR3 nucleotides are TGTGCCAGGCCTCTCGGGAAAGAGCAGTACTTC. Its translation: CARPLGKEQYF.

V is TRBV11-3 and J is TRBJ2-6, with unresolved D. Looked up from germline, CDR1 is SGHNT and CDR2 is YENEEA. The CDR3 spans 17 residues. V was clipped by 3 bases and J by 4 bases, with 16 bases between them. CDR3 amino acids: CASSFPGLKSGANVLTF. The CDR3 DNA is TGTGCCAGCAGCTTCCCGGGTCTCAAATCGGGGGCCAACGTCCTGACTTTC.

The chain uses TRBV9 and TRBJ2-7, with 10 bases that match TRBD1. The CDR3 is made up of 15 amino acids. V dropped 4 bases and J dropped 2; count of bases not matched to a gene: 6. The germline V gene encodes CDR1 SGDLS and CDR2 YYNGEE. The CDR3 loop reads CASSPGGTGAYEQYF. CDR3 coding DNA: TGTGCCAGCAGCCCAGGGGGGACAGGGGCCTACGAGCAGTACTTC.

The chain combines TRBV11-2 with TRBJ1-2, with a weak D call TRBD1 (6 bases). The V end lost 4 bases, the J end lost 5 bases, and 14 bases lay between the germline ends. CDR1 SGHAT and CDR2 FQNNGV come from the germline V gene. This CDR3 has 14 amino acids. This chain's CDR3 is CASSSRAGAYGYTF. The CDR3 nucleotides are TGTGCCAGCAGCTCGAGAGCGGGGGCTTATGGCTACACCTTC. Full variable domain (rest looked up from reference TRBV11-2 and TRBJ1-2): EAGVAQSPRYKIIEKRQSVAFWCNPISGHATLYWYQQILGQGPKLLIQFQNNGVVDDSQLPKDRFSAERLKGVDSTLKIQPAKLEDSAVYLCASSSRAGAYGYTFGSGTRLTVV.